The 14 T cell receptor beta chains given below trace back to one sample, sequenced in a study of blood T cell repertoires in COVID-19. Sequencing was performed with immunoSEQ multiplex PCR; in TCRdb, only in-frame clones are kept and a portion is missing. The data contain 350,000 to 450,000 clones, approximately 92% of them singletons. Input material: PBMCs or T cells enriched from blood (not recorded which). Every receptor here comes from a man aged 25-40 years who had recovered from COVID-19.

A word on this clone: In the same sample, other DNA sequences code for this CDR3. The chain has TRBV27 and TRBJ2-7, with D maybe TRBD1 (5 bases). The V end was cut by 2 bases, the J end by 5 bases, with 7 bases between. This CDR3 has 12 amino acids. Germline-derived CDR1 and CDR2 are MNHEY and SMNVEV (reference sequence). The CDR3 is CASSLTGHEQYF. DNA of the CDR3: TGTGCCAGCAGTTTAACAGGCCACGAGCAGTACTTC.

The chain uses TRBV5-1 and TRBJ1-2; no clear D. V was trimmed by 1 base and J by 4 bases, leaving 5 bases between them. Germline CDR1 and CDR2: SGHRS and YFSETQ. The CDR3 contains 12 residues. The CDR3 sequence: CASSLNGYGYTF. The CDR3 DNA follows: TGCGCCAGCAGCTTGAACGGCTATGGCTACACCTTC.

This clone was found once. This chain joins TRBV24-1 and TRBJ2-5; D is possibly TRBD2 (6 bases). The length of the CDR3 is 13 residues. V lost 6 bases and J lost 7, with 14 bases in between. Germline V gene data show CDR1 as KGHDR and CDR2 as SFDVKD. The CDR3 region has the DNA TGTGCCACCAGTAAGTCGGGGGAAAGGACCCAGTACTTC. This encodes CATSKSGERTQYF.

The genes are TRBV13 and TRBJ1-1; D gene uncertain. V was pared by 5 bases and J by 6 bases, with 4 bases between. The CDR3 length is 10 residues. Germline-derived CDR1 and CDR2 are PRHDT and FYEKMQ (reference sequence). CDR3 in amino acids: CASSPSEAFF. The CDR3 nucleotides read TGTGCCAGCAGCCCGTCTGAAGCTTTCTTT. Together with reference TRBV13 and TRBJ1-1, the CDR3 gives the full variable domain: AAGVIQSPRHLIKEKRETATLKCYPIPRHDTVYWYQQGPGQDPQFLISFYEKMQSDKGSIPDRFSAQQFSDYHSELNMSSLELGDSALYFCASSPSEAFFGQGTRLTVV.

The chain recombines TRBV6-5 with TRBJ1-2; TRBD1 matches at 7 bases. Germline V gene data show CDR1 as MNHEY and CDR2 as SVGAGI. There are 14 residues in the CDR3. V was clipped by 5 bases and J by 3 bases; unmatched bases: 6. CDR3 DNA sequence: TGTGCCAGCAGTCGAGGAGGGGGCGACTATGGCTACACCTTC. This encodes CASSRGGGDYGYTF.

This clone was found once. The genes are TRBV7-9 and TRBJ2-3; D not resolved. The CDR3 length is 13 residues. Trimming pared 4 bases from V and 2 bases from J, leaving 7 bases between. Per germline, CDR1 SEHNR and CDR2 FQNEAQ (reference sequence). The CDR3 here is CASSSRFTDTQYF. The CDR3 coding sequence is TGTGCCAGCAGCTCTCGGTTCACAGATACGCAGTATTTT.

The chain links TRBV28 to TRBJ2-5; 12 bases are a match to TRBD2. The germline CDR1 and CDR2 sequences are MDHEN and SYDVKM. V gave up 6 bases and J gave up 4 bases; unmatched junction bases: 3. The CDR3 is made up of 14 amino acids. Here the CDR3 reads CASRLAGGGETQYF. The CDR3, as DNA: TGTGCCAGCAGACTAGCGGGAGGAGGAGAGACCCAGTACTTC.

The chain combines TRBV19 with TRBJ2-3; 11 positions agree with TRBD2. The V gene's germline CDR1 is LNHDA and CDR2 SQIVND (reference sequence). The CDR3 runs 14 residues. V dropped 5 bases and J dropped 5; count of bases not matched to a gene: 3. The CDR3 sequence is CASSPGLAGDTQYF. CDR3 DNA: TGTGCCAGTAGTCCCGGACTAGCGGGAGATACGCAGTATTTT.

V gene TRBV28 combines with J gene TRBJ1-2, with D uncertain. CDR3 size: 13 residues. Germline V gene sequence: CDR1 MDHEN, CDR2 SYDVKM. V gave up 6 bases and J gave up 0 bases, with 8 bases separating them. CDR3 nucleotides: TGTGCCAGCAGCCTAAGATCTAACTATGGCTACACCTTC. Translated: CASSLRSNYGYTF.

The genes are TRBV10-3 and TRBJ1-1; the match to TRBD1 covers 8 bases. CDR1 ENHRY and CDR2 SYGVKD come from the germline V gene. This CDR3 is 14 amino acids long. Trimming cost V 4 bases and J 8 bases; bases outside gene matches: 9. Here the CDR3 reads CAISGRDRHSEAFF. The DNA for the CDR3 is TGTGCCATCAGTGGCCGGGACAGGCATTCCGAAGCTTTCTTT.

The chain uses TRBV27 and TRBJ2-1, with 9 positions matching TRBD2. Losses at the gene ends were 6 bases for V and 6 bases for J; bases not matched to a gene: 6. The germline gives CDR1 MNHEY, CDR2 SMNVEV (reference sequence). The CDR3 consists of 14 residues. CDR3 DNA: TGTGCCAGCAGACCGGGACTAGCTGGCAATGAGCAGTTCTTC. Its translation: CASRPGLAGNEQFF.

This clone was seen only a few times. The V and J genes are TRBV5-8 and TRBJ2-3; 10 positions agree with TRBD2. Looked up from germline, CDR1 is SGHTS and CDR2 is YDEGEE. The CDR3 is made up of 18 amino acids. The ends lost 7 bases at V and 0 bases at J; junction bases unmatched: 14. CDR3 sequence: CASPRWPPLAGSTDTQYF. DNA for the CDR3: TGTGCCAGCCCCCGGTGGCCTCCACTAGCGGGAAGCACAGATACGCAGTATTTT.

The CDR3 loop is CATPGQGAAGELFF. As DNA, the CDR3 is TGTGCCACCCCGGGACAGGGGGCAGCCGGGGAGCTGTTTTTT. V and J are TRBV2 and TRBJ2-2, with 12 bases identical to TRBD1. Germline CDR1 is SNHLY and CDR2 is FYNNEI. Unmatched junction bases numbered 6, after V lost 10 bases and J lost 6 bases. The CDR3 contains 14 residues.

The chain couples TRBV6-5 to TRBJ1-6; D might be TRBD1 (5 bases). The CDR3 is made up of 15 amino acids. V dropped 6 bases and J dropped 4 bases, with 13 bases sitting between them. CDR1 is MNHEY, CDR2 SVGAGI, per germline. DNA of the CDR3: TGTGCCAGCAGCTACAACAGGTTTTATAATTCACCCCTCCACTTT. Translated: CASSYNRFYNSPLHF.